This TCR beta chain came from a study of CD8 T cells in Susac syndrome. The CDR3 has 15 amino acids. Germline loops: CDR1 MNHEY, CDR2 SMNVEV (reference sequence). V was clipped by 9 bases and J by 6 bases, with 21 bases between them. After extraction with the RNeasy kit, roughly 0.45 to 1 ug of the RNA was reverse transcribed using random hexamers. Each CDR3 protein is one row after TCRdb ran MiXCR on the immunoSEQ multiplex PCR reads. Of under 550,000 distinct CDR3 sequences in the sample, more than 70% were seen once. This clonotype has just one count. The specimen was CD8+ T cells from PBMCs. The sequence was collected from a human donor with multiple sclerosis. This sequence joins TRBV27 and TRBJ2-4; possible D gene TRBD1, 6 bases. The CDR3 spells CASPLHLGGRNIQYF. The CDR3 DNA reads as TGTGCCAGTCCCCTGCATTTAGGGGGACGAAACATTCAGTACTTC.